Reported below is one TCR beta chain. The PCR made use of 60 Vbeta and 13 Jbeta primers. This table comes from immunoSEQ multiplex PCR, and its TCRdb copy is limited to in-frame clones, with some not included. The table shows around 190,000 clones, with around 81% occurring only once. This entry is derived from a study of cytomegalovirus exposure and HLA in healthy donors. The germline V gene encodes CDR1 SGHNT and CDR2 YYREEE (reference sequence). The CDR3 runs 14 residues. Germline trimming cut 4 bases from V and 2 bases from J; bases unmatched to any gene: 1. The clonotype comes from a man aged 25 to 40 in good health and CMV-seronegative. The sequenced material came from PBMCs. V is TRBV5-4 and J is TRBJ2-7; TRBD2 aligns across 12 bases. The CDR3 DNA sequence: TGTGCCAGCAGCCTAGCGGGAGGGGCCTACGAGCAGTACTTC. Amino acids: CASSLAGGAYEQYF.